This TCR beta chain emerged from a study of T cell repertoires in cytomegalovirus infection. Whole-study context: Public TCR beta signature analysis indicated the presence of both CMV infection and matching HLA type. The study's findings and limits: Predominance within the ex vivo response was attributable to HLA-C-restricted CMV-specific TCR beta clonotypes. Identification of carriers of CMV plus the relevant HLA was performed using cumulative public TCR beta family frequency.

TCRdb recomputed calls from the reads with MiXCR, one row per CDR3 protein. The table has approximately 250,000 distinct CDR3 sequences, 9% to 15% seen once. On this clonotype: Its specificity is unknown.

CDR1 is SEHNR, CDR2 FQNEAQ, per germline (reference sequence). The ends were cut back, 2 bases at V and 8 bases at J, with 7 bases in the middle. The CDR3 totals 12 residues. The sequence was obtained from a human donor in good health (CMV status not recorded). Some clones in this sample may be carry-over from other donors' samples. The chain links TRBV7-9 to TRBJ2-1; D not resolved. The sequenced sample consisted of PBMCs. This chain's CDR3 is CASSLFGHEQFF. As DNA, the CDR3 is TGTGCCAGCAGCTTATTCGGGCATGAGCAGTTCTTC.